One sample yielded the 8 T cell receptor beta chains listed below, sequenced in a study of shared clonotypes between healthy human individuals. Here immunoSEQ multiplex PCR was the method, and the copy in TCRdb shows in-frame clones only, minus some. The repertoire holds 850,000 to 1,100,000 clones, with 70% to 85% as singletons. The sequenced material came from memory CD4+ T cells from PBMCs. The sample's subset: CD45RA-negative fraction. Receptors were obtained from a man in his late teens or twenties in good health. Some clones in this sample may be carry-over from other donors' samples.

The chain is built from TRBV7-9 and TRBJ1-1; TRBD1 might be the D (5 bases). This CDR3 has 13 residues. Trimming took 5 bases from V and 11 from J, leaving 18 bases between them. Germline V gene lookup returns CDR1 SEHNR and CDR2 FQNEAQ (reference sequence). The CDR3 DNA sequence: TGTGCCAGCAGCATCGGGGCAGCAACCTACGCTTTCTTT. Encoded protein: CASSIGAATYAFF.

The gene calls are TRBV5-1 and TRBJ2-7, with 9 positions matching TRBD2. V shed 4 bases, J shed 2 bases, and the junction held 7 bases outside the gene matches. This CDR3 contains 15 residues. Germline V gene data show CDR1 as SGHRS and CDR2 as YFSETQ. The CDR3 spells CASSRGSGSPYEQYF. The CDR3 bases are TGCGCCAGCAGCAGAGGTAGCGGGAGTCCCTACGAGCAGTACTTC.

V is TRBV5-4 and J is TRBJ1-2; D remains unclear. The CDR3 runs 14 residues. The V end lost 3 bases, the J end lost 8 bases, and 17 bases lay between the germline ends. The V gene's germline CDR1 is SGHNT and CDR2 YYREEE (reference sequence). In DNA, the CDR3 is TGTGCCAGCAGCTGGCAGCGGCCCGTGTCCGGCTACACCTTC. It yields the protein CASSWQRPVSGYTF.

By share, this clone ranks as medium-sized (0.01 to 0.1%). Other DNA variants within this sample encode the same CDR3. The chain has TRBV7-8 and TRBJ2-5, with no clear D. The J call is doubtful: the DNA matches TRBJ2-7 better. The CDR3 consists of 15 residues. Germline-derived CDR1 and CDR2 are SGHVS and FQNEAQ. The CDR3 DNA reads TGTGCCAGCAGTTTCCTCCGCTACTCACCCTACGAGCAGTACTTC. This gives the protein CASSFLRYSPYEQYF.

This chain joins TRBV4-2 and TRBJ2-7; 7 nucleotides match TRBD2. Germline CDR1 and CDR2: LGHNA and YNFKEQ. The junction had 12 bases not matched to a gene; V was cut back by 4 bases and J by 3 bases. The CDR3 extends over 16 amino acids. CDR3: CASSPLTGEGSYEQYF. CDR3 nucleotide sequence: TGTGCCAGCAGCCCTCTCACGGGGGAGGGGAGCTACGAGCAGTACTTC.

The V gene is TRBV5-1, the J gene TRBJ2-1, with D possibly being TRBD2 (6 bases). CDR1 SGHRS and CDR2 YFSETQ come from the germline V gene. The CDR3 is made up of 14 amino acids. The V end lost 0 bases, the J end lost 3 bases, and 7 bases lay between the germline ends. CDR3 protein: CASSLASVYNEQFF. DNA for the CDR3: TGCGCCAGCAGCTTGGCTAGCGTCTACAATGAGCAGTTCTTC.

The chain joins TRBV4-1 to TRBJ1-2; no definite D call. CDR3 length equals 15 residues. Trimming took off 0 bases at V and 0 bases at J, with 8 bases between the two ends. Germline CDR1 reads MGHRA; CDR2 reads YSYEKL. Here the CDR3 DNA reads TGCGCCAGCAGCCAAGATGGCCCAGCTAACTATGGCTACACCTTC. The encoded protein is CASSQDGPANYGYTF.

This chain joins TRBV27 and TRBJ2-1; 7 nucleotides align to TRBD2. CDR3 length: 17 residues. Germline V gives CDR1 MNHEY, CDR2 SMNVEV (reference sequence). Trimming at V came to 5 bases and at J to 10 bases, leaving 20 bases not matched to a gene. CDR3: CASSPAMGGGPSGEQFF. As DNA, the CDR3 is TGTGCCAGCAGTCCCGCCATGGGGGGAGGGCCCTCAGGAGAGCAGTTCTTC.